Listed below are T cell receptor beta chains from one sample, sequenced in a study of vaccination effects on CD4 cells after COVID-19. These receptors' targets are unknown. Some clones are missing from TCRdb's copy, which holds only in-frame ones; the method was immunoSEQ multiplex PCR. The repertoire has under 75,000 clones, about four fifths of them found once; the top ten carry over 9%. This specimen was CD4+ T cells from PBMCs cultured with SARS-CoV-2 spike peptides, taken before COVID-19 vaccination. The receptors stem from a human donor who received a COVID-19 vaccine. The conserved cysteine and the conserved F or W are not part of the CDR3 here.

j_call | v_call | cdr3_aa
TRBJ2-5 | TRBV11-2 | ASGMIAGGPHQETQY
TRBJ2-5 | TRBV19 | ASSIRRTSGGPLQETQY
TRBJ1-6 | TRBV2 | ASSEEDLPGIGTLH
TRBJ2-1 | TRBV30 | AWSVGSYNEQF
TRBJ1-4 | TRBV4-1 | ASSQPGTGREKLF
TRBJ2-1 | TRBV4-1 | ASSRLLERGGPRDEQF
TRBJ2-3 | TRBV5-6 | ASSLGPPLDTQY
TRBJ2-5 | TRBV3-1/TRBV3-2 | ASSQGGETQY
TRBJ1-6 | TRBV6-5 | ASSSGHSPLH
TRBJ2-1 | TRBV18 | ASSPPGAGEQF